This T cell receptor beta chain comes out of a study of T cell repertoires in cytomegalovirus infection. As for the study in general: Evidence of both CMV infection and a matching HLA type came from public TCR beta signatures.

Study-wide findings and caveats: CMV-specific HLA-C-restricted TCR beta clonotypes dominated the ex vivo response.

Via MiXCR, TCRdb re-called the reads, giving one row per CDR3 protein. The table records around 300,000 distinct CDR3 sequences, about 25% of them present only once. Comments on this clonotype: Its antigen is unidentified.

The CDR3 has 14 residues. The germline V and J ends were trimmed by 4 bases and 3 bases, with 12 bases remaining between them. This chain joins TRBV12-3 or TRBV12-4 and TRBJ1-2; the D gene is possibly TRBD1 (6 bases). This TCR was recovered from a human donor in good health (CMV status not recorded). Some clones in this sample may be carry-over from other donors' samples. The sequenced sample was PBMCs. CDR3 sequence reads: CASSSDGGDYGYTF. DNA for the CDR3: TGTGCCAGCAGTTCCGACGGGGGCGACTATGGCTACACCTTC.